One sample yielded the 31 T cell receptor beta chains listed below, sequenced in a study of blood T cell repertoires in COVID-19. Generated by immunoSEQ multiplex PCR, the TCRdb table keeps only in-frame clones and is missing some. The table lists about 170,000 clones, 79% of them singletons. Sequencing was performed on PBMCs or T cells enriched from blood (not recorded which). The source is a woman between 65 and 79 years old in a cohort exposed to, infected with or recovered from COVID-19 (not recorded which).

This chain joins TRBV5-1 and TRBJ2-7, with D perhaps TRBD1 (6 bases). Trimming cost V 4 bases and J 5 bases, with 13 bases left between them. Germline assignment: CDR1 SGHRS and CDR2 YFSETQ. This CDR3 is 13 amino acids long. CDR3 coding DNA: TGCGCCAGCAGCCCACCTTACAGGGACGAGCAGTACTTC. This encodes CASSPPYRDEQYF.

J is TRBJ2-6 and V is TRBV10-3; TRBD1 matches at 9 bases. The V gene's germline CDR1 is ENHRY and CDR2 SYGVKD. J was trimmed by 1 base and V by 6 bases; bases with no gene match: 1. The CDR3 loop spans 15 amino acids. CDR3 sequence reads: CAISDRGSGANVLTF. In DNA form, the CDR3 reads TGTGCCATCAGCGACAGGGGGTCTGGGGCCAACGTCCTGACTTTC.

This clone was seen a single time. The CDR3 protein is CASSPRDSSNSPLHF. The DNA for the CDR3 is TGTGCCAGCTCACCCCGGGACAGCTCGAATTCACCCCTCCACTTT. This chain joins TRBV18 and TRBJ1-6, with TRBD1 identical over 7 bases. The germline gives CDR1 KGHSH, CDR2 LQKENI. Trimming at V came to 3 bases and at J to 7 bases, leaving 6 bases not matched to a gene. The CDR3 runs to 15 residues.

This clone was recorded only once. The genes are TRBV5-1 and TRBJ1-1; the match to TRBD1 covers 7 bases. V shed 3 bases and J 5 bases; nucleotides not matched to a gene: 10. The germline V gene encodes CDR1 SGHRS and CDR2 YFSETQ. The CDR3 contains 15 residues. For the CDR3, the DNA is TGCGCCAGCAGCTCGGAAACAGGGGTGGGAACTGAAGCTTTCTTT. It specifies CASSSETGVGTEAFF. Variable domain in full (rest from reference TRBV5-1 and TRBJ1-1): KAGVTQTPRYLIKTRGQQVTLSCSPISGHRSVSWYQQTPGQGLQFLFEYFSETQRNKGNFPGRFSGRQFSNSRSEMNVSTLELGDSALYLCASSSETGVGTEAFFGQGTRLTVV.

This rearrangement joins TRBV7-8 to TRBJ2-3, with 9 bases identical to TRBD2. V shed 0 bases and J 7 bases; nucleotides not matched to a gene: 11. The CDR3 runs 17 residues. Looked up from germline, CDR1 is SGHVS and CDR2 is FQNEAQ. The CDR3 sequence: CASSLAGLAGVEYTQYF. The CDR3 DNA reads TGTGCCAGCAGCTTAGCGGGGTTAGCGGGAGTTGAATATACGCAGTATTTT.

J is TRBJ2-1 and V is TRBV27; perhaps TRBD2 as D (6 bases). The V gene lost 7 bases and the J gene lost 10 bases, with 17 bases spanning the gap. This CDR3 is 13 amino acids long. Germline assignment: CDR1 MNHEY and CDR2 SMNVEV (reference sequence). CDR3 region: CASTKRGGIEQFF. The CDR3 region has the DNA TGTGCCAGCACTAAGAGGGGCGGGATCGAGCAGTTCTTC.

The chain employs TRBV24-1 and TRBJ1-1; no reliable D call. CDR1 and CDR2 from the germline V gene are KGHDR and SFDVKD. The CDR3 loop spans 13 amino acids. Trimming removed 2 bases from V and 0 bases from J, with 3 bases in between. The CDR3, as DNA: TGTGCCACCAGTGATTCAGTGAACACTGAAGCTTTCTTT. It encodes CATSDSVNTEAFF.

V usage is TRBV7-2 and J usage is TRBJ2-3, with 8 bases lining up with TRBD2. The V gene's germline CDR1 is SGHTA and CDR2 FQGNSA. This CDR3 comprises 15 residues. After removal of 5 bases from V and 2 bases from J, the junction contained 6 bases not matched to a gene. This CDR3 is CASSIRLASTDTQYF. The DNA for the CDR3 is TGTGCCAGCAGCATCCGACTAGCGTCCACAGATACGCAGTATTTT.

This clone was seen once. The chain couples TRBV4-1 to TRBJ2-1; no clear D gene. Germline CDR1 MGHRA, CDR2 YSYEKL. The V end lost 0 bases, the J end lost 4 bases, and 10 bases lay between the germline ends. The CDR3 is made up of 15 amino acids. This CDR3 reads CASSQDRQLYNEQFF. In DNA form, the CDR3 reads TGCGCCAGCAGCCAAGATCGGCAACTATACAATGAGCAGTTCTTC.

The V call is TRBV24-1, the J call TRBJ2-5, with no clear D. Looked up from germline, CDR1 is KGHDR and CDR2 is SFDVKD. The CDR3 covers 15 residues. Trimming pared 4 bases from V and 0 bases from J, leaving 11 bases between. This chain's CDR3 is CATSDAARYQETQYF. CDR3 nucleotide sequence: TGTGCCACCAGTGACGCAGCTAGGTACCAAGAGACCCAGTACTTC.

The chain carries TRBV7-8 and TRBJ1-2, with D hard to call. The CDR3 spans 13 residues. Germline-derived CDR1 and CDR2 are SGHVS and FQNEAQ. V was shortened by 5 bases and J by 2 bases, with 9 bases between the two germline ends. CDR3 amino acids: CASSPLPNYGYTF. Written as DNA, the CDR3 is TGTGCCAGCAGCCCACTCCCCAACTATGGCTACACCTTC. The complete variable domain, with remaining parts taken from reference TRBV7-8 and TRBJ1-2, reads GAGVSQSPRYKVAKRGQDVALRCDPISGHVSLFWYQQALGQGPEFLTYFQNEAQLDKSGLPSDRFFAERPEGSVSTLKIQRTQQEDSAVYLCASSPLPNYGYTFGSGTRLTVV.

This chain joins TRBV7-9 and TRBJ1-3, with D possibly matching TRBD1 (6 bases). Trimming shortened V by 6 bases and J by 2 bases, and 17 bases separated the two germline ends. The CDR3 contains 16 residues. The germline V gene has CDR1 SEHNR and CDR2 FQNEAQ (reference sequence). CDR3 amino acids: CASRPRQGRPGNTIYF. The CDR3 DNA reads TGTGCCAGCAGACCCCGGCAGGGGCGGCCTGGAAACACCATATATTTT.

The chain combines TRBV9 with TRBJ2-1; the D gene is possibly TRBD2 (5 bases). Germline values: CDR1 SGDLS, CDR2 YYNGEE. Trimming removed 2 bases from V and 9 bases from J, with 18 bases in between. The CDR3 is made up of 15 amino acids. The CDR3 sequence: CASSVQVGGQSEQFF. Written as DNA, the CDR3 is TGTGCCAGCAGCGTCCAAGTCGGCGGGCAAAGTGAGCAGTTCTTC.

The V gene is TRBV28, the J gene TRBJ1-5, with D possibly matching TRBD1 (6 bases). This CDR3 comprises 15 residues. Trimming cost V 5 bases and J 1 base, with 12 bases left between them. Germline V gives CDR1 MDHEN, CDR2 SYDVKM. The chain's CDR3 is CASSPPRGSNQPQHF. The CDR3 coding sequence is TGTGCCAGCAGTCCCCCCAGGGGAAGCAATCAGCCCCAGCATTTT.

The chain uses TRBV5-1 and TRBJ2-2; 7 bases are shared with TRBD1. CDR1 SGHRS and CDR2 YFSETQ come from the germline V gene. The CDR3 has 15 amino acids. Unmatched junction bases numbered 9, after V lost 10 bases and J lost 0 bases. The CDR3 region is CASNFGQANTGELFF. In DNA form, the CDR3 reads TGCGCCTCGAACTTTGGACAGGCGAACACCGGGGAGCTGTTTTTT.

The chain uses TRBV11-2 and TRBJ2-3, with D perhaps TRBD2 (5 bases). V lost 5 bases and J 1 base, leaving 13 bases between the germline ends. Per the germline V gene, CDR1 is SGHAT and CDR2 is FQNNGV. The CDR3 is 15 residues long. The CDR3 nucleotides read TGTGCCAGCAGCCCGCAGCGGACCCGCACAGATACGCAGTATTTT. Amino acid sequence: CASSPQRTRTDTQYF.

The V call is TRBV19, the J call TRBJ1-2; the D is unclear. The CDR3 has 20 amino acids. Germline values: CDR1 LNHDA, CDR2 SQIVND (reference sequence). Trimming took 6 bases from V and 0 from J, leaving 29 bases between them. CDR3 protein: CASSGSGAAHPRVANYGYTF. The CDR3 nucleotides are TGTGCCAGTAGCGGGAGTGGCGCGGCCCATCCAAGAGTCGCTAACTATGGCTACACCTTC.

The sample holds a few counts of this clone. The CDR3 reads CASSLVGLASGELFF. The DNA of the CDR3 is TGCGCCAGCAGCTTGGTTGGACTAGCATCCGGGGAGCTGTTTTTT. The chain has TRBV5-1 and TRBJ2-2, with 8 bases matching TRBD2. The CDR3 spans 15 residues. V shed 0 bases, J shed 6 bases, and the junction held 4 bases outside the gene matches. Germline lookup yields CDR1 SGHRS and CDR2 YFSETQ.

This chain joins TRBV3-1 (or the pseudogene TRBV3-2) and TRBJ2-7; a weak D match, TRBD2 (5 bases). The CDR3 runs 14 residues. Germline CDR1 and CDR2: LGHDT and YNNKEL (reference sequence). V lost 2 bases, J lost 3 bases, and 11 bases lay in between. The CDR3 here is CASSQSPGLYEQYF. The CDR3 bases are TGTGCCAGCAGCCAATCCCCAGGACTCTACGAGCAGTACTTC.

This chain connects TRBV5-6 to TRBJ2-2; 9 bases are a match to TRBD1. The CDR3 runs 16 residues. V was pared by 5 bases and J by 6 bases, with 11 bases of the junction left unmatched. The germline V gene encodes CDR1 SGHDT and CDR2 YYEEEE. DNA of the CDR3: TGTGCCAGCAGACCAACAAAACAGGGGGCCCCCGGGGAGCTGTTTTTT. Protein product: CASRPTKQGAPGELFF.

There are a few counts of this clone. The chain employs TRBV7-3 and TRBJ2-2, with 9 bases matching TRBD1. V shed 4 bases and J 3 bases; nucleotides not matched to a gene: 6. The germline CDR1 and CDR2 sequences are SGHTA and FQGTGA. The CDR3 runs 16 residues. This CDR3 reads CASSSTRTGDTGELFF. The DNA of the CDR3 is TGTGCCAGCAGCTCGACCAGGACAGGGGACACCGGGGAGCTGTTTTTT.

The rearrangement links TRBV7-9 to TRBJ2-1; D unclear. Trimming removed 5 bases from V and 0 bases from J, with 5 bases in between. The CDR3 spans 13 residues. CDR1 and CDR2 from the germline V gene are SEHNR and FQNEAQ (reference sequence). For the CDR3, the DNA is TGTGCCAGCAGCCCGAGCTCCTACAATGAGCAGTTCTTC. This translates into CASSPSSYNEQFF.

The V call is TRBV25-1, the J call TRBJ1-6, with 7 bases matching TRBD1. The CDR3 loop spans 14 amino acids. The germline CDR1 and CDR2 sequences are MGHDK and SYGVNS. With V trimmed by 5 bases and J by 7 bases, 5 bases remained unmatched. For the CDR3, the DNA is TGTGCCAGCAGTAGGGGACAGCCGAATTCACCCCTCCACTTT. Encoded protein: CASSRGQPNSPLHF.

The chain's CDR3 is CASSSRQGGGYEQYF. The CDR3 coding sequence is TGTGCCAGCTCATCCAGACAGGGCGGAGGCTACGAGCAGTACTTC. The chain joins TRBV27 to TRBJ2-7; 7 nucleotides agree with TRBD1. CDR3 length: 15 residues. Germline CDR1 and CDR2: MNHEY and SMNVEV (reference sequence). V lost 8 bases, J lost 3 bases, and 13 bases stayed unmatched.

The chain has TRBV7-9 and TRBJ1-2; 9 bases are a match to TRBD1. This CDR3 comprises 14 residues. J was trimmed by 1 base and V by 4 bases; bases with no gene match: 1. From germline, CDR1 is SEHNR and CDR2 FQNEAQ (reference sequence). CDR3 sequence reads: CASSWTGVNYGYTF. The CDR3 DNA reads as TGTGCCAGCAGCTGGACAGGGGTTAACTATGGCTACACCTTC.

This clone was recorded a few times. CDR3: CASSPRVTSSGANVLTF. The CDR3 DNA sequence: TGTGCCAGCAGCCCCCGGGTTACAAGCTCTGGGGCCAACGTCCTGACTTTC. The chain joins TRBV7-3 to TRBJ2-6, with D uncertain. The CDR3 contains 17 residues. Trimming took 5 bases from V and 0 from J, leaving 14 bases between them. From germline, CDR1 is SGHTA and CDR2 FQGTGA.

In its sample, this clone was seen once. The genes are TRBV18 and TRBJ2-1; 7 bases align to TRBD1. This CDR3 contains 13 residues. V lost 3 bases, J lost 9 bases, and 5 bases stayed unmatched. The germline gives CDR1 KGHSH, CDR2 LQKENI. This CDR3 reads CASSPDRFPEQFF. CDR3 in DNA: TGTGCCAGCTCACCGGACAGGTTCCCTGAGCAGTTCTTC.

This clone was found once. This rearrangement joins TRBV3-1 (or the pseudogene TRBV3-2) to TRBJ2-3; possibly TRBD1 for D (5 bases). With 1 base removed from V and 1 base from J, the gap between germline ends came to 6 bases. This CDR3 contains 14 residues. CDR1 is LGHDT, CDR2 YNNKEL, per germline (reference sequence). Here the CDR3 reads CASSQVGGTDTQYF. CDR3 in DNA: TGTGCCAGCAGCCAAGTAGGGGGCACAGATACGCAGTATTTT.

The V and J genes are TRBV25-1 and TRBJ1-1; TRBD1 agrees at 9 bases. The ends lost 5 bases at V and 8 bases at J; junction bases unmatched: 9. CDR3 size: 14 residues. Germline V gene sequence: CDR1 MGHDK, CDR2 SYGVNS. CDR3 region: CASSSRTGASEAFF. The CDR3 DNA sequence: TGTGCCAGCAGTTCGAGGACAGGGGCCAGCGAAGCTTTCTTT.

The chain uses TRBV10-1 and TRBJ2-3; D uncertain. CDR3 length: 13 residues. Trimming cost V 8 bases and J 6 bases, with 15 bases left between them. CDR1 and CDR2 from the germline V gene are WNHNN and SYGVQD (reference sequence). The CDR3 loop reads CASGVSGFDTQYF. DNA of the CDR3: TGCGCCAGCGGAGTGAGTGGTTTCGATACGCAGTATTTT.

This chain joins TRBV5-6 and TRBJ1-1, with TRBD1 matching over 8 bases. Trimming cost V 5 bases and J 11 bases; bases outside gene matches: 11. CDR1 is SGHDT and CDR2 is YYEEEE in the germline V gene. CDR3 length equals 13 residues. The CDR3 protein is CASRSQGVGRAFF. In DNA, the CDR3 is TGTGCCAGCAGATCACAGGGGGTCGGGAGGGCTTTCTTT.